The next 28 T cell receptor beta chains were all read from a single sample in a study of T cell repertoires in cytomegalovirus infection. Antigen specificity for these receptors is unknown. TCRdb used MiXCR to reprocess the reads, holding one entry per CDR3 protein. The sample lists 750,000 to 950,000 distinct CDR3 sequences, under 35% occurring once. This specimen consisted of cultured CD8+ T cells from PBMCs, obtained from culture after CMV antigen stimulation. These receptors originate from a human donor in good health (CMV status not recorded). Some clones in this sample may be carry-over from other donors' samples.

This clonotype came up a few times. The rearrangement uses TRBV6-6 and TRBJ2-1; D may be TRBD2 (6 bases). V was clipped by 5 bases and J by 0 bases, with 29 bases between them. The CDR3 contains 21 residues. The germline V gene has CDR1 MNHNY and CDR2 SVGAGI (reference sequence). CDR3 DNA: TGTGCCAGCAGTGAGGGAGGTGGGGCGGCGGACCCCCAAAGCTCCTACAATGAGCAGTTCTTC. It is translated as CASSEGGGAADPQSSYNEQFF.

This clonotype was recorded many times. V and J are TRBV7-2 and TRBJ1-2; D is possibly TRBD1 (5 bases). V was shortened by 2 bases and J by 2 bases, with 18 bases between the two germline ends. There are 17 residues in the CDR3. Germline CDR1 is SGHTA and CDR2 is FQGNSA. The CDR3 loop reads CASSLPKFKDTNYGYTF. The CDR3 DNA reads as TGTGCCAGCAGCTTACCTAAATTCAAGGACACGAACTATGGCTACACCTTC.

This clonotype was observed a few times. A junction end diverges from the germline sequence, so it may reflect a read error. This CDR3 reads CASSLPTSGDSREAQYF. CDR3 coding DNA: TGTGCCAGCAGCCTGCCGACTAGCGGGGACTCAAGAGAGGCCCAGTACTTC. The rearrangement links TRBV7-2 to TRBJ2-5; 11 positions match TRBD2. There are 17 residues in the CDR3. Per the germline V gene, CDR1 is SGHTA and CDR2 is FQGNSA.

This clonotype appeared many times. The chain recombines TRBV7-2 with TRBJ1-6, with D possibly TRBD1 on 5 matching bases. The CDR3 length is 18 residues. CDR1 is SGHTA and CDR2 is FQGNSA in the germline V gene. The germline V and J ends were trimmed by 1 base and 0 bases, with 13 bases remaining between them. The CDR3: CASSLVPGQSSYNSPLHF. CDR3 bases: TGTGCCAGCAGCTTAGTTCCAGGGCAGAGCTCCTATAATTCACCCCTCCACTTT. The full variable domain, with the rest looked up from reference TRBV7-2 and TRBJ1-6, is GAGVSQSPSNKVTEKGKDVELRCDPISGHTALYWYRQSLGQGLEFLIYFQGNSAPDKSGLPSDRFSAERTGGSVSTLTIQRTQQEDSAVYLCASSLVPGQSSYNSPLHFGNGTRLTVT.

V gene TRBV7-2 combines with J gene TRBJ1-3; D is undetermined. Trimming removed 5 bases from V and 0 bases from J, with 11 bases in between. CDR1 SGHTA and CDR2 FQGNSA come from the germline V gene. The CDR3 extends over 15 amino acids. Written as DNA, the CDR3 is TGTGCCAGCAGCCACGGGAGCTACTCTGGAAACACCATATATTTT. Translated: CASSHGSYSGNTIYF.

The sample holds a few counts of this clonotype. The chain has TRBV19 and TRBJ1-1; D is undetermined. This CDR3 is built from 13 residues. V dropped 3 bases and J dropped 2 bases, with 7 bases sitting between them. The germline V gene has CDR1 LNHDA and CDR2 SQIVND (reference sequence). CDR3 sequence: CASSMVENTEAFF. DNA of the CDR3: TGTGCCAGTAGTATGGTGGAAAACACTGAAGCTTTCTTT.

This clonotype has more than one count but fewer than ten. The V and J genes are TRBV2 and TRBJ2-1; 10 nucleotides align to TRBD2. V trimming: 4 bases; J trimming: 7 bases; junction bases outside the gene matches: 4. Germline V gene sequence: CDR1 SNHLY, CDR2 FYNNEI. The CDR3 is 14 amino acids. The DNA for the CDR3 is TGTGCCAGCAGTGGAGCGGGGGGGCTGAATGAGCAGTTCTTC. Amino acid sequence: CASSGAGGLNEQFF.

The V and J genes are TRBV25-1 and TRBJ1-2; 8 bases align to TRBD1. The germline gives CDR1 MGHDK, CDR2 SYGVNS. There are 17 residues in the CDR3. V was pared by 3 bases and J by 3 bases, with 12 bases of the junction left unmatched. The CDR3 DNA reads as TGTGCCAGCAGTGAGGCCCCGCAGGGGGCCGGGGACTATGGCTACACCTTC. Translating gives CASSEAPQGAGDYGYTF.

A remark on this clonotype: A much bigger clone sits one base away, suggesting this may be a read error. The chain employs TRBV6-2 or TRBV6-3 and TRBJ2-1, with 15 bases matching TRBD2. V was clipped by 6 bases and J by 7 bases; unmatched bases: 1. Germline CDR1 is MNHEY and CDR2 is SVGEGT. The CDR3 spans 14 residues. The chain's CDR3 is CASRGTSGGNEQFF. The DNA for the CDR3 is TGTGCCAGCAGGGGGACTAGCGGGGGGAATGAGCAGTTCTTC.

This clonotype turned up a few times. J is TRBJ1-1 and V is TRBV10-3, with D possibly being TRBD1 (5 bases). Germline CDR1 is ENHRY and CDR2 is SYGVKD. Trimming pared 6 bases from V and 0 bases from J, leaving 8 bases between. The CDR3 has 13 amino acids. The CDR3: CAIRGEVNTEAFF. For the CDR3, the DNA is TGTGCCATCAGAGGGGAGGTGAACACTGAAGCTTTCTTT.

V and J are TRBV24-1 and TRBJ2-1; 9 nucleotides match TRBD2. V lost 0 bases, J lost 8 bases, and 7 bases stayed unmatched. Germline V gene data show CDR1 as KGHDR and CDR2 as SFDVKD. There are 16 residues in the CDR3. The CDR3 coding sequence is TGTGCCACCAGTGATTTGCAGGCGGGGGGGCCTCATGAGCAGTTCTTC. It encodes CATSDLQAGGPHEQFF.

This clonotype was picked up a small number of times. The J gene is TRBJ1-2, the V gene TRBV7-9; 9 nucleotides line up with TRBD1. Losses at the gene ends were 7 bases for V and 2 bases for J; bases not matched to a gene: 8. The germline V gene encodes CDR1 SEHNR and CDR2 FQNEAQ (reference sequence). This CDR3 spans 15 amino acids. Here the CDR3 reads CASTPSGTGNYGYTF. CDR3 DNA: TGTGCCAGCACCCCTTCCGGGACAGGGAACTATGGCTACACCTTC.

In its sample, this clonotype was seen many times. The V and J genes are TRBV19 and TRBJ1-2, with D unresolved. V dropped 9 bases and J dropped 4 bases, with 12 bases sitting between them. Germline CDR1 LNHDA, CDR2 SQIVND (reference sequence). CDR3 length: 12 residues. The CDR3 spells CASSFGLYGYTF. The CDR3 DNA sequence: TGTGCCAGCAGCTTCGGACTCTATGGCTACACCTTC.

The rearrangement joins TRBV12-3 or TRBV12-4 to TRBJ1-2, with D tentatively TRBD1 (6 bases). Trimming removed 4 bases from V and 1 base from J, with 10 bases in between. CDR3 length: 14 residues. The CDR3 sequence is CASSWGHINYGYTF. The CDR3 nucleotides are TGTGCCAGCAGTTGGGGGCACATTAACTATGGCTACACCTTC.

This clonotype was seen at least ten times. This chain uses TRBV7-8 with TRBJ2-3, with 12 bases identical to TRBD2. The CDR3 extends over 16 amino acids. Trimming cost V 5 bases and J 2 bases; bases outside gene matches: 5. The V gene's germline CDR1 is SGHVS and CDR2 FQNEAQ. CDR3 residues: CASSRRLAGDTDTQYF. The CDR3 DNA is TGTGCCAGCAGCCGAAGACTAGCGGGGGACACAGATACGCAGTATTTT.

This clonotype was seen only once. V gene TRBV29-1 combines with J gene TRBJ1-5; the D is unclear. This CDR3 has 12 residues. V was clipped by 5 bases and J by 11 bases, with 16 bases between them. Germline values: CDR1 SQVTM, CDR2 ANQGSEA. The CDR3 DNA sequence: TGCAGCGTTACCGGCAGTAAGGGAGCCCAGCATTTT. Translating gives CSVTGSKGAQHF.

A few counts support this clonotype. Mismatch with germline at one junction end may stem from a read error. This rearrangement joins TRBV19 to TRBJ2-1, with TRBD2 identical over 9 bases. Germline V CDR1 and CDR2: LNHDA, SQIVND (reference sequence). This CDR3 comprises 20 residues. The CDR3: CASSIRAVGGRGGLYDEQFF. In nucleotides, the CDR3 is TGTGCCAGTAGTATCCGGGCGGTAGGAGGGCGGGGGGGCCTCTACGATGAGCAGTTCTTC.

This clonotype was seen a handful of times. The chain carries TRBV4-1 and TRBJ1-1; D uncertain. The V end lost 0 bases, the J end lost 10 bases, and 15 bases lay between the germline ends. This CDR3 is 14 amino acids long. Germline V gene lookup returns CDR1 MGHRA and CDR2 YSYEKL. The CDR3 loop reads CASSQDLKTPGAFF. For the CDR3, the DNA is TGCGCCAGCAGCCAAGATCTGAAGACCCCCGGAGCTTTCTTT.

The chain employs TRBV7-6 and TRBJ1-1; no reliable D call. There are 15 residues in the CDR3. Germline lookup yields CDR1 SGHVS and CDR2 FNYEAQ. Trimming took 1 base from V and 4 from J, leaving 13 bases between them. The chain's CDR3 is CASSLGPGYGTEAFF. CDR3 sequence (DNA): TGTGCCAGCAGCTTAGGTCCGGGGTACGGCACTGAAGCTTTCTTT.

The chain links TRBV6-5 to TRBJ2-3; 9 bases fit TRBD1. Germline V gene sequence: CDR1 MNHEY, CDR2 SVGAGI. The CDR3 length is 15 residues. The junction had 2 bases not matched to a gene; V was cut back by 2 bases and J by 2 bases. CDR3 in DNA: TGTGCCAGCAGTTACAGGGACAGGGCCACAGATACGCAGTATTTT. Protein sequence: CASSYRDRATDTQYF.

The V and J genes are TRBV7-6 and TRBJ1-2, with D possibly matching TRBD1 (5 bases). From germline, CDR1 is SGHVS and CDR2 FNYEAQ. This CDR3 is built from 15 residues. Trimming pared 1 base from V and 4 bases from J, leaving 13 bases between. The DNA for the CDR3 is TGTGCCAGCAGCTTAGAAGTGGACATCGGCTATGGCTACACCTTC. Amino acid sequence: CASSLEVDIGYGYTF.

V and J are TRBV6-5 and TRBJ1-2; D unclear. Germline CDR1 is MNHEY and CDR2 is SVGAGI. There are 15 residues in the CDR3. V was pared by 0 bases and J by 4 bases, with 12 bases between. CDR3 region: CASSYSRKLGYGYTF. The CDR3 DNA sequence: TGTGCCAGCAGTTACTCGAGGAAACTCGGCTATGGCTACACCTTC.

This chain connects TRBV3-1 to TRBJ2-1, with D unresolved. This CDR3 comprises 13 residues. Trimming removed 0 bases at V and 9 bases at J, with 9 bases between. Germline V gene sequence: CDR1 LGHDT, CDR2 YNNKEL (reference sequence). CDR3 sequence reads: CASSQDPMGEQFF. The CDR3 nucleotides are TGTGCCAGCAGCCAAGATCCCATGGGTGAGCAGTTCTTC.

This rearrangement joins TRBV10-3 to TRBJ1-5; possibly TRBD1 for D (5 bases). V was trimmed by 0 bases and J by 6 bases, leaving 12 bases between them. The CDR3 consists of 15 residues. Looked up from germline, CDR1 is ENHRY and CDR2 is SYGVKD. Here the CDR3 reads CAISESGGARQPQHF. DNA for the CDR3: TGTGCCATCAGTGAGTCAGGAGGGGCGCGTCAGCCCCAGCATTTT.

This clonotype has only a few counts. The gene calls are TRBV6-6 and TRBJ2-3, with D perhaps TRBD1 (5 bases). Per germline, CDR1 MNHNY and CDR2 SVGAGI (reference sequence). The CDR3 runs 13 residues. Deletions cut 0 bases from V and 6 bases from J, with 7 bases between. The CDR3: CASSYSTVDTQYF. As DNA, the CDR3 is TGTGCCAGCAGTTACTCGACAGTGGATACGCAGTATTTT.

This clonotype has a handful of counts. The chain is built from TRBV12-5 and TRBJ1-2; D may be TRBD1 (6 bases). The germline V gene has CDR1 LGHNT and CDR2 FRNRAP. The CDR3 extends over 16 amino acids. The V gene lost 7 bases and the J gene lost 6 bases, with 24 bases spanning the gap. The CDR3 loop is CASAIPPDRGRDGYTF. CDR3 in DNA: TGTGCTAGTGCCATTCCTCCGGACAGAGGGAGAGATGGCTACACCTTC.

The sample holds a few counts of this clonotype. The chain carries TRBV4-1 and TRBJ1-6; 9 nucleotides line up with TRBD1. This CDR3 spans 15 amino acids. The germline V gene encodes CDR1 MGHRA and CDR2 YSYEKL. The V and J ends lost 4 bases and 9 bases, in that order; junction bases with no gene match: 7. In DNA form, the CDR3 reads TGCGCCAGCAGCCGGCCGGGACAGGGTAGTTCACCCCTCCACTTT. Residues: CASSRPGQGSSPLHF.

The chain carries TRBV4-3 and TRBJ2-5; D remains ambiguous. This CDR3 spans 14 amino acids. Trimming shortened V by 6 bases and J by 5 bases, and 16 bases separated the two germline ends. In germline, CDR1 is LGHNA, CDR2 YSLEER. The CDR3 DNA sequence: TGCGCCAGCAGTGATTTAATGTTATCGGAGACCCAGTACTTC. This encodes CASSDLMLSETQYF.